The 6 T cell receptor beta chains in this list originate from one sample, sequenced in a study of CXCR3-negative and CXCR3-positive naive CD8 T cells. The TRB cDNA libraries were prepared by 5' RACE with UMI labels. With the 5' RACE reads reprocessed, TCRdb shows one record per CDR3 protein and no DNA. Found here are tens of thousands of distinct CDR3 sequences; the top ten clones hold roughly 4.2%. Sequenced: naive CXCR3- CD8+ T cells from blood. Subset meaning: CD45RO-CCR7+CD27+CD95- naive CD8+ T cells lacking CXCR3 (TNR3-). The receptors shown here come from a human donor in good health. Some clones in this sample may be carry-over from other donors' samples.

The chain is built from TRBV13 and TRBJ1-1; lacking DNA, the TRBD1 call made by TCRdb goes unchecked. Germline CDR1 reads PRHDT; CDR2 reads FYEKMQ (reference sequence). The CDR3 sequence is 13 residues long. This CDR3 is CASSTRRDTEAFF.

V gene TRBV29-1 combines with J gene TRBJ1-2. Germline loops: CDR1 SQVTM, CDR2 ANQGSEA. This CDR3 is built from 16 residues. The CDR3 reads CSVQLRLEGDLFGYTF.

This chain links TRBV4-2 with TRBJ2-3; TCRdb's D call, TRBD1, is unchecked because there is no DNA. Germline assignment: CDR1 LGHNA and CDR2 YNFKEQ. This CDR3 comprises 15 residues. CDR3 in amino acids: CASSQDGGPTDTQYF.

The chain couples TRBV11-2 to TRBJ2-7; absent DNA, TCRdb's TRBD1 call cannot be checked. The CDR3 is 14 residues long. Per germline, CDR1 SGHAT and CDR2 FQNNGV. The CDR3 region is CASSPGAGAYEQYF. Filled out from reference TRBV11-2 and TRBJ2-7, the complete variable domain reads EAGVAQSPRYKIIEKRQSVAFWCNPISGHATLYWYQQILGQGPKLLIQFQNNGVVDDSQLPKDRFSAERLKGVDSTLKIQPAKLEDSAVYLCASSPGAGAYEQYFGPGTRLTVT.

The chain combines TRBV28 with TRBJ2-5; TCRdb calls TRBD2, which cannot be checked without DNA. Germline CDR1 is MDHEN and CDR2 is SYDVKM. This CDR3 region has 17 residues. The CDR3 region is CASSFGASGGLGETQYF.

The chain couples TRBV20-1 to TRBJ2-1; TCRdb's D gene call, TRBD2, goes unchecked for lack of DNA. Germline lookup yields CDR1 DFQATT and CDR2 SNEGSKA (reference sequence). The CDR3 has 13 residues. CDR3 sequence: CSARGTSANEQFF.